This passage covers 12 T cell receptor beta chains from one sample sequenced in a study of cytomegalovirus exposure and HLA in healthy donors. The PCR ran on 60 Vbeta and 13 Jbeta primers. The data were produced by immunoSEQ multiplex PCR, yet TCRdb's version contains in-frame clones alone and is incomplete. This sample carries some 120,000 clones, 75% of them seen once, and the ten largest clones take roughly 3%. Source material: PBMCs. The origin of the receptors is a man aged 30 to 39 in good health and CMV-seronegative.

This chain uses TRBV7-2 with TRBJ2-7; 9 bases are a match to TRBD2. V trimming: 4 bases; J trimming: 2 bases; junction bases outside the gene matches: 9. Germline loops: CDR1 SGHTA, CDR2 FQGNSA. The CDR3 contains 16 residues. The chain's CDR3 is CASSSAASGKAYEQYF. The CDR3 region has the DNA TGTGCCAGCAGCTCCGCGGCTAGCGGGAAGGCCTACGAGCAGTACTTC.

J is TRBJ2-5 and V is TRBV15, with a tentative D call TRBD1 (5 bases). The CDR3 contains 15 residues. From germline, CDR1 is LNHNV and CDR2 YYDKDF (reference sequence). V lost 5 bases to trimming and J lost 5 bases, with 18 bases between them. The CDR3 protein is CATSRSTAAWETQYF. The DNA for the CDR3 is TGTGCCACCAGCCGCTCGACAGCAGCCTGGGAGACCCAGTACTTC.

V and J are TRBV19 and TRBJ2-6, with D possibly TRBD1 on 7 matching bases. The CDR3 has 16 residues. Deletions cut 5 bases from V and 2 bases from J, with 13 bases between. CDR1 and CDR2 (germline): LNHDA, SQIVND (reference sequence). The CDR3 here is CASSGGGTAGANVLTF. The CDR3 coding sequence is TGTGCCAGTAGTGGCGGAGGGACAGCTGGGGCCAACGTCCTGACTTTC.

V gene TRBV9 combines with J gene TRBJ2-6; D not certain. V shed 4 bases and J shed 0 bases, with 8 bases lying between them. Looked up from germline, CDR1 is SGDLS and CDR2 is YYNGEE. The CDR3 contains 15 residues. CDR3: CASSREVSGANVLTF. Written as DNA, the CDR3 is TGTGCCAGCAGCCGAGAGGTCTCTGGGGCCAACGTCCTGACTTTC.

In nucleotides, the CDR3 is TGTGCCAGCCGAGCGCTATGGGAGACGTTAGATACGCAGTATTTT. Translation: CASRALWETLDTQYF. V and J are TRBV7-2 and TRBJ2-3; D perhaps matches TRBD2 (5 bases). The CDR3 is 15 amino acids. Germline CDR1 and CDR2: SGHTA and FQGNSA. V shed 8 bases and J shed 5 bases, with 20 bases lying between them.

CDR3 nucleotide sequence: TGTGCCAGTAGTATTTCGGGGCAAGAGACCCAGTACTTC. Translated, it gives CASSISGQETQYF. The chain carries TRBV19 and TRBJ2-5; a possible D gene is TRBD2 (5 bases). The V end lost 3 bases, the J end lost 2 bases, and 7 bases lay between the germline ends. Germline loops: CDR1 LNHDA, CDR2 SQIVND (reference sequence). The CDR3 runs to 13 residues.

The chain links TRBV9 to TRBJ2-5; possibly TRBD1 for D (6 bases). This CDR3 has 16 residues. V gave up 4 bases and J gave up 1 base, with 17 bases separating them. Germline V lookup: CDR1 SGDLS, CDR2 YYNGEE. The CDR3, as DNA: TGTGCCAGCAGCTCATTCGGACAGACGAGCCAAGAGACCCAGTACTTC. Residues: CASSSFGQTSQETQYF.

This rearrangement joins TRBV9 to TRBJ1-1; D is uncertain. The germline V gene encodes CDR1 SGDLS and CDR2 YYNGEE. V was pared by 6 bases and J by 4 bases, with 16 bases between. The CDR3 has 14 residues. The DNA for the CDR3 is TGTGCCAGCAACCCGGTGCGGACTGGCACTGAAGCTTTCTTT. It specifies CASNPVRTGTEAFF. The full variable domain, in which reference TRBV9 and TRBJ1-1 provide the parts outside the CDR3, is DSGVTQTPKHLITATGQRVTLRCSPRSGDLSVYWYQQSLDQGLQFLIQYYNGEERAKGNILERFSAQQFPDLHSELNLSSLELGDSALYFCASNPVRTGTEAFFGQGTRLTVV.

In this sample, this clone turned up a few times. The chain has TRBV7-2 and TRBJ2-3, with D perhaps TRBD1 (5 bases). V lost 5 bases and J 0 bases, leaving 12 bases between the germline ends. The CDR3 runs 15 residues. The V gene's germline CDR1 is SGHTA and CDR2 FQGNSA. CDR3 nucleotides: TGTGCCAGCAGCGCCGACAGATCTAGCACAGATACGCAGTATTTT. Protein product: CASSADRSSTDTQYF. The full variable domain, rest sourced from reference TRBV7-2 and TRBJ2-3, is GAGVSQSPSNKVTEKGKDVELRCDPISGHTALYWYRQSLGQGLEFLIYFQGNSAPDKSGLPSDRFSAERTGGSVSTLTIQRTQQEDSAVYLCASSADRSSTDTQYFGPGTRLTVL.

V and J are TRBV6-5 and TRBJ1-2, with D unresolved. Trimming cost V 3 bases and J 13 bases, with 24 bases left between them. CDR1 and CDR2 (germline): MNHEY, SVGAGI. The CDR3 runs 15 residues. The CDR3 here is CASSYSAGESWAVTF. CDR3 nucleotide sequence: TGTGCCAGCAGTTATAGCGCAGGAGAGTCCTGGGCTGTCACCTTC.

This rearrangement joins TRBV4-1 to TRBJ2-3; D perhaps matches TRBD1 (5 bases). Per germline, CDR1 MGHRA and CDR2 YSYEKL. V lost 1 base and J 0 bases, leaving 14 bases between the germline ends. There are 17 residues in the CDR3. The CDR3 DNA sequence: TGCGCCAGCAGCCAAGCTGGGGCCATATCTAGCACAGATACGCAGTATTTT. Its translation: CASSQAGAISSTDTQYF.

This clone was counted a few times. The rearrangement joins TRBV28 to TRBJ2-1; TRBD1 matches at 7 bases. The V segment lost 3 bases and the J segment 4 bases; nucleotides outside the gene matches: 3. CDR1 is MDHEN and CDR2 is SYDVKM in the germline V gene. The CDR3 is 14 residues long. The CDR3, as DNA: TGTGCCAGCAGTTTGGGACAGCCTTACAATGAGCAGTTCTTC. Residues: CASSLGQPYNEQFF.